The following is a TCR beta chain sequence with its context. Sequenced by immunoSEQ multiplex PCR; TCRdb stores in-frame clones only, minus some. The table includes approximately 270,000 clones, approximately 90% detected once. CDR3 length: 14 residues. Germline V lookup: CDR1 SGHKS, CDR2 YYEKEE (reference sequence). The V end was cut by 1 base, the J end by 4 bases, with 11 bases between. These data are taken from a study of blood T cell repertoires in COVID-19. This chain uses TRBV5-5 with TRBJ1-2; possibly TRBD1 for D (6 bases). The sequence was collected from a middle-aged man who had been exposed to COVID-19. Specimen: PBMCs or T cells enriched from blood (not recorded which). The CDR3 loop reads CASSLRGGAYGYTF. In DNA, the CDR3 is TGTGCCAGCAGCTTGAGAGGGGGGGCCTATGGCTACACCTTC.